This TCR beta chain originates from a study of T cells in Graves' hyperthyroidism and ophthalmopathy. Germline lookup yields CDR1 SGHTA and CDR2 FQGNSA. V lost 8 bases and J 0 bases, leaving 8 bases between the germline ends. There are 13 residues in the CDR3. At least ten counts were recorded for this clonotype. RNA transcripts provided the source from which TCR beta CDR3 regions were amplified. RT-PCR in the first round (using the HTBI primer set) targeted the TCR CDR3. TCRdb called the multiplex PCR reads again in MiXCR, with one record for every CDR3 protein. This table has about 840,000 distinct CDR3 sequences, 35% to 45% appearing once.

The receptor comes from a man aged 18 to 29 with Graves' hyperthyroidism. V gene TRBV7-2 combines with J gene TRBJ1-3, with D uncertain. Sequenced sample: blood. The CDR3 DNA follows: TGTGCCAGCGGGTCACGCTCTGGAAACACCATATATTTT. Protein product: CASGSRSGNTIYF. The full variable domain, its missing parts supplied by reference TRBV7-2 and TRBJ1-3, is GAGVSQSPSNKVTEKGKDVELRCDPISGHTALYWYRQSLGQGLEFLIYFQGNSAPDKSGLPSDRFSAERTGGSVSTLTIQRTQQEDSAVYLCASGSRSGNTIYFGEGSWLTVV.